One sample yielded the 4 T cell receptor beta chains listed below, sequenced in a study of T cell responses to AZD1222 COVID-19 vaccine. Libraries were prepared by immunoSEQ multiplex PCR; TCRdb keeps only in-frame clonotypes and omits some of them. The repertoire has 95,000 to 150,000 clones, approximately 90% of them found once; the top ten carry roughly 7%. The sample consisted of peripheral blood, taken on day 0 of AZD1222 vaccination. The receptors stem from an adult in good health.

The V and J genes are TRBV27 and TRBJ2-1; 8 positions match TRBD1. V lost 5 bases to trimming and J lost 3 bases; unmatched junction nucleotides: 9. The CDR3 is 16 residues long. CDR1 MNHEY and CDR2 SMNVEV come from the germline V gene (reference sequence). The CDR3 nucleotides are TGTGCCAGCAGTAGAGACAACAGGGGGTACTACAATGAGCAGTTCTTC. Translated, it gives CASSRDNRGYYNEQFF.

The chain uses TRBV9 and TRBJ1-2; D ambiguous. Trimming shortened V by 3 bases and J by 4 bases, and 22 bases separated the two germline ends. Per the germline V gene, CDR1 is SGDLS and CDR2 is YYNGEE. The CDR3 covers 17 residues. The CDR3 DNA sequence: TGTGCCAGCAGCGGCCAGTCGATGATTAGGGCCGGCTATGGCTACACCTTC. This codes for CASSGQSMIRAGYGYTF. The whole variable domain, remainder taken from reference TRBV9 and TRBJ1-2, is DSGVTQTPKHLITATGQRVTLRCSPRSGDLSVYWYQQSLDQGLQFLIQYYNGEERAKGNILERFSAQQFPDLHSELNLSSLELGDSALYFCASSGQSMIRAGYGYTFGSGTRLTVV.

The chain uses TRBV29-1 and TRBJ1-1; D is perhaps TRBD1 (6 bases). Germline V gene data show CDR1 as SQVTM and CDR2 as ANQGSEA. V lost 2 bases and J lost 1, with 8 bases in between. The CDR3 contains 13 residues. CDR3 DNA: TGCAGCGTTGAACGGACAGCGAACACTGAAGCTTTCTTT. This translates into CSVERTANTEAFF.

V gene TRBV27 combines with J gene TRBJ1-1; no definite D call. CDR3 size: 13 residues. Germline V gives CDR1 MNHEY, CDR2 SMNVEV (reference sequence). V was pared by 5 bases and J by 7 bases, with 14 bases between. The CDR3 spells CASSGTSAGEAFF. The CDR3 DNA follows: TGTGCCAGCAGTGGTACTTCAGCGGGTGAAGCTTTCTTT.